A single sample gave rise to the 12 T cell receptor beta chains below, sequenced in a study of radiation and T cells in renal cell carcinoma. The data were produced by immunoSEQ multiplex PCR, yet TCRdb's version contains in-frame clones alone and is incomplete. The data contain 50,000 to 65,000 clones, around three quarters of them seen just once; the ten biggest clones take up around 6.8%. Time point described: blood 4 weeks post-SBRT, at nephrectomy. Regarding treatment: 15 Gy SBRT to primary tumor, nephrectomy 4 weeks later. Material: blood, obtained from a patient whose treatment included radiotherapy and nephrectomy. Every receptor here comes from a man in his fifties or sixties with renal cell carcinoma.

The rearrangement uses TRBV5-5 and TRBJ2-6, with D perhaps matching TRBD2 (6 bases). The germline CDR1 and CDR2 sequences are SGHKS and YYEKEE (reference sequence). The CDR3 is made up of 16 amino acids. The V gene lost 0 bases and the J gene lost 0 bases, with 7 bases spanning the gap. The CDR3 coding sequence is TGTGCCAGCAGCTTGGTGCGGGGCTCTGGGGCCAACGTCCTGACTTTC. Translating it yields CASSLVRGSGANVLTF.

The chain joins TRBV29-1 to TRBJ1-2; D gene unclear. Trimming left V 5 bases short and J 7 bases short, with 14 bases between. Germline CDR1 and CDR2: SQVTM and ANQGSEA. CDR3 length: 12 amino acids. This chain's CDR3 is CSVYGSLGGYTF. In DNA form, the CDR3 reads TGCAGCGTTTATGGGAGTTTAGGTGGCTACACCTTC. The whole variable domain, filled in from reference TRBV29-1 and TRBJ1-2, reads SAVISQKPSRDICQRGTSLTIQCQVDSQVTMMFWYRQQPGQSLTLIATANQGSEATYESGFVIDKFPISRPNLTFSTLTVSNMSPEDSSIYLCSVYGSLGGYTFGSGTRLTVV.

The chain has TRBV6-6 and TRBJ1-2; TRBD1 might be the D (6 bases). The CDR3 is 12 residues long. With 10 bases removed from V and 6 bases from J, the gap between germline ends came to 15 bases. Germline-derived CDR1 and CDR2 are MNHNY and SVGAGI (reference sequence). The CDR3 DNA is TGTGCCACCCGTACAGGGACGAATGGCTACACCTTC. As protein: CATRTGTNGYTF.

This clone was observed a single time. The CDR3 bases are TGTGCCAGCTCACGAGGGACTGCCTCCTACGAGCAGTACGTC. Its translation is CASSRGTASYEQYV. The J gene is TRBJ2-7, the V gene TRBV18, with TRBD2 as a possible D gene (6 bases). V was pared by 4 bases and J by 0 bases, with 10 bases between. The CDR3 extends over 14 amino acids. Germline V gene lookup returns CDR1 KGHSH and CDR2 LQKENI.

The chain couples TRBV30 to TRBJ1-5, with D uncertain. Trimming removed 1 base from V and 2 bases from J, with 15 bases in between. Germline V lookup: CDR1 GTSNPN, CDR2 SVGIG (reference sequence). The CDR3 length is 16 residues. CDR3 region: CAWSASSGGGNQPQHF. DNA of the CDR3: TGTGCCTGGAGTGCCTCGTCGGGTGGGGGCAATCAGCCCCAGCATTTT.

The sample holds one count of this clone. The rearrangement links TRBV5-1 to TRBJ2-3; 7 nucleotides match TRBD1. Per the germline V gene, CDR1 is SGHRS and CDR2 is YFSETQ. The CDR3 is 17 amino acids. V gave up 0 bases and J gave up 4 bases; unmatched junction bases: 11. In DNA form, the CDR3 reads TGCGCCAGCAGCTTGGAACCAGGGGGATTTACATCAGATACGCAGTATTTT. This codes for CASSLEPGGFTSDTQYF.

The chain employs TRBV19 and TRBJ2-2; maybe TRBD1 (5 bases). CDR3 size: 18 residues. Trimming took off 0 bases at V and 4 bases at J, with 18 bases between the two ends. CDR1 is LNHDA and CDR2 is SQIVND in the germline V gene (reference sequence). This CDR3 reads CASSIDLQGMVTTGELFF. CDR3 DNA sequence: TGTGCCAGTAGTATAGATCTCCAGGGAATGGTAACCACCGGGGAGCTGTTTTTT.

The chain uses TRBV6-5 and TRBJ2-7; 7 nucleotides align to TRBD1. The CDR3 is 12 residues long. Germline trimming cut 6 bases from V and 12 bases from J; bases unmatched to any gene: 11. Germline-derived CDR1 and CDR2 are MNHEY and SVGAGI. The CDR3 protein is CASSQGQTRRYF. Written as DNA, the CDR3 is TGTGCCAGCAGCCAGGGACAGACTCGTAGGTACTTC.

The chain carries TRBV5-6 and TRBJ2-5; TRBD2 aligns across 10 bases. Germline V lookup: CDR1 SGHDT, CDR2 YYEEEE. This CDR3 has 16 amino acids. V lost 5 bases, J lost 5 bases, and 12 bases stayed unmatched. CDR3 loop: CASSLWTSGGGETQYF. As DNA, the CDR3 is TGTGCCAGCAGTTTGTGGACTAGCGGAGGGGGGGAGACCCAGTACTTC.

This clone was observed a handful of times. The rearrangement links TRBV6-1 to TRBJ1-4; the match to TRBD1 covers 8 bases. After removal of 3 bases from V and 4 bases from J, the junction contained 4 bases not matched to a gene. This CDR3 is built from 15 residues. Germline CDR1 is MNHNS and CDR2 is SASEGT. This chain's CDR3 is CASSDRTGYNEKLFF. The CDR3 bases are TGTGCCAGCAGTGACAGGACAGGGTATAATGAAAAACTGTTTTTT.

The rearrangement links TRBV10-2 to TRBJ2-5; D may match TRBD1 or TRBD2 (5 bases each). Germline CDR1 reads WSHSY; CDR2 reads SAAADI. The CDR3 covers 16 residues. Between the trimmed V and J ends, which lost 2 bases and 2 bases, there was a span of 15 bases. The CDR3 spells CASSEALSGGQETQYF. The CDR3 DNA reads as TGCGCCAGCAGTGAGGCACTAAGTGGGGGACAAGAGACCCAGTACTTC.

This clone was recorded only once. This chain uses TRBV30 with TRBJ2-7; TRBD1 agrees at 10 bases. J was trimmed by 5 bases and V by 3 bases; bases with no gene match: 10. Germline values: CDR1 GTSNPN, CDR2 SVGIG (reference sequence). The CDR3 length is 15 residues. In DNA, the CDR3 is TGTGCCTGGAGCGACACGGAGACAGGGGGCCACGAGCAGTACTTC. It encodes CAWSDTETGGHEQYF.